This entry lists 19 T cell receptor beta chains sequenced from one sample in a study of neurological immune-mediated disorders. TCRdb reprocessed the 5' RACE reads via MiXCR and lists one record per CDR3 protein. Of fewer than 40,000 distinct CDR3 sequences listed, approximately 4.1% are singletons. The material sequenced was CD4+ T cells from blood. The receptors here all came from a woman in her thirties or forties in good health.

This clonotype has ten or more counts. The chain is built from TRBV20-1 and TRBJ2-1, with D perhaps matching TRBD1 (7 bases). CDR3 length: 14 amino acids. Germline V gene sequence: CDR1 DFQATT, CDR2 SNEGSKA (reference sequence). Trimming took off 5 bases at V and 7 bases at J, with 18 bases between the two ends. CDR3 in DNA: TGCAGTGCTTCACACAGGGGAGGAGGGAATGAGCAGTTCTTC. Protein product: CSASHRGGGNEQFF.

This clonotype was seen repeatedly, ten times or more. DNA for the CDR3: TGCGCCACCACTTCATCCCCGGGACAGGTAGAGCAGTTCTTC. Protein sequence: CATTSSPGQVEQFF. The V call is TRBV5-1, the J call TRBJ2-1; 8 nucleotides agree with TRBD1. Losses at the gene ends were 9 bases for V and 10 bases for J; bases not matched to a gene: 15. Germline V CDR1 and CDR2: SGHRS, YFSETQ. This CDR3 contains 14 residues.

In its sample, this clonotype was seen many times. The V call is TRBV20-1, the J call TRBJ1-2, with D unresolved. This CDR3 spans 13 amino acids. CDR1 is DFQATT and CDR2 is SNEGSKA in the germline V gene (reference sequence). Trimming took 8 bases from V and 7 from J, leaving 20 bases between them. CDR3 nucleotides: TGCAGTACTCCGGGCCACGCGCAGGTTGGCTACACCTTC. Protein product: CSTPGHAQVGYTF.

This clonotype was counted at least ten times. V is TRBV5-5 and J is TRBJ1-4; D perhaps matches TRBD1 (6 bases). Germline-derived CDR1 and CDR2 are SGHKS and YYEKEE (reference sequence). This CDR3 contains 16 residues. The V and J ends lost 0 bases and 14 bases respectively, with 23 bases between them. The CDR3: CASSLGVGTSPNLLFF. The CDR3 DNA sequence: TGTGCCAGCAGCTTGGGGGTGGGGACATCGCCAAACCTCCTGTTTTTT.

This clonotype was counted many times. The CDR3 reads CSANPEGYEQYF. The CDR3 nucleotides read TGCAGTGCTAACCCGGAGGGGTACGAGCAGTACTTC. The chain couples TRBV20-1 to TRBJ2-7, with D maybe TRBD2 (6 bases). V lost 4 bases and J lost 4, with 11 bases in between. CDR3 length: 12 residues. In germline, CDR1 is DFQATT, CDR2 SNEGSKA (reference sequence).

This clonotype appeared many times. The chain employs TRBV29-1 and TRBJ1-4, with TRBD1 matching over 7 bases. The CDR3 has 13 residues. CDR1 SQVTM and CDR2 ANQGSEA come from the germline V gene. V was clipped by 7 bases and J by 6 bases; unmatched bases: 8. The CDR3 loop reads CSAGGQFDEKLFF. The CDR3 DNA reads TGCAGCGCCGGGGGACAGTTCGATGAAAAACTGTTTTTT.

This clonotype has at least ten counts. The chain recombines TRBV7-2 with TRBJ2-3; TRBD1 agrees at 9 bases. The junction had 6 bases not matched to a gene; V was cut back by 1 base and J by 1 base. Germline CDR1 reads SGHTA; CDR2 reads FQGNSA. The length of the CDR3 is 17 residues. As DNA, the CDR3 is TGTGCCAGCAGCTTAGTCTCACAGGGGGCCGGCACAGATACGCAGTATTTT. Encoded protein: CASSLVSQGAGTDTQYF. The full variable domain, completed using reference TRBV7-2 and TRBJ2-3, is GAGVSQSPSNKVTEKGKDVELRCDPISGHTALYWYRQSLGQGLEFLIYFQGNSAPDKSGLPSDRFSAERTGGSVSTLTIQRTQQEDSAVYLCASSLVSQGAGTDTQYFGPGTRLTVL.

This clonotype was observed at least ten times. The V call is TRBV4-1, the J call TRBJ1-1; 8 bases map to TRBD1. The CDR3 loop spans 19 amino acids. Germline CDR1 and CDR2: MGHRA and YSYEKL. J was trimmed by 5 bases and V by 4 bases; bases with no gene match: 21. In DNA, the CDR3 is TGCGCCAGCAGCCGCGAGTGGGCCGGGACAGGAGCCGAGGGAACTGAAGCTTTCTTT. Translating it yields CASSREWAGTGAEGTEAFF.

There are many counts of this clonotype. The gene calls are TRBV7-2 and TRBJ1-1, with D perhaps TRBD1 (5 bases). The CDR3 totals 15 residues. V lost 6 bases, J lost 5 bases, and 19 bases lay in between. CDR1 and CDR2 (germline): SGHTA, FQGNSA. The CDR3 is CASSSTGEFGTEAFF. CDR3 DNA sequence: TGTGCCAGCAGTTCAACGGGGGAATTCGGGACTGAAGCTTTCTTT.

V usage is TRBV7-2 and J usage is TRBJ1-2, with unresolved D. V was cut by 5 bases and J by 4 bases, with 14 bases left in between. Per germline, CDR1 SGHTA and CDR2 FQGNSA. The CDR3 contains 14 residues. The CDR3 protein is CASSPTRGGYGYTF. The DNA of the CDR3 is TGTGCCAGCAGCCCCACCCGGGGAGGCTATGGCTACACCTTC.

With respect to this clonotype: A read error may produce the germline difference seen at one junction end. The V call is TRBV7-6, the J call TRBJ2-1; D is undetermined. Germline V CDR1 and CDR2: SGHVS, FNYEAQ. The CDR3 totals 17 residues. The CDR3 bases are TGTGCCAGTAGCTTAACGATAAGCGCAAGCTCCTACAATGAGCAGTTCTTC. Residues: CASSLTISASSYNEQFF.

There are many counts of this clonotype. This chain joins TRBV20-1 and TRBJ2-6, with TRBD2 matching 9 bases. Germline assignment: CDR1 DFQATT and CDR2 SNEGSKA (reference sequence). This CDR3 region has 18 residues. V was pared by 0 bases and J by 0 bases, with 6 bases of the junction left unmatched. In DNA, the CDR3 is TGCAGTGCTAGAGATAGGGCGGGGGGGAGCTCTGGGGCCAACGTCCTGACTTTC. Protein product: CSARDRAGGSSGANVLTF.

This clonotype was recorded many times. The chain is built from TRBV5-1 and TRBJ2-2, with 7 bases identical to TRBD2. Germline V gene lookup returns CDR1 SGHRS and CDR2 YFSETQ. This CDR3 spans 15 amino acids. J gave up 8 bases and V 7 bases, and 14 bases lay outside the gene matches. The DNA of the CDR3 is TGCGCCAGCGTCTACCGGGACTATGCGTCTGGGGAGCTGTTTTTT. This translates into CASVYRDYASGELFF.

The CDR3 is CSVDRWTLHNEQFF. CDR3 sequence (DNA): TGCAGCGTTGATAGGTGGACTCTACACAATGAGCAGTTCTTC. This chain joins TRBV29-1 and TRBJ2-1; possible D gene TRBD2, 5 bases. Trimming took 3 bases from V and 5 from J, leaving 14 bases between them. Germline V CDR1 and CDR2: SQVTM, ANQGSEA. CDR3 length equals 14 residues.

Comment on this clonotype: A much bigger clone sits one base away, suggesting this may be a read error. The chain is built from TRBV20-1 and TRBJ2-1, with 7 nucleotides matching TRBD2. V lost 7 bases and J lost 5; bases outside the gene matches: 11. The CDR3 covers 14 residues. CDR1 DFQATT and CDR2 SNEGSKA come from the germline V gene (reference sequence). In nucleotides, the CDR3 is TGCAGTGTGGTCGGACTAGAAGGGAACAATGAGCAGTTCTTC. It encodes CSVVGLEGNNEQFF.

This clonotype was picked up many times. V gene TRBV5-1 combines with J gene TRBJ1-6, with 9 positions matching TRBD1. V dropped 0 bases and J dropped 6; count of bases not matched to a gene: 10. The CDR3 contains 18 residues. CDR1 and CDR2 (germline): SGHRS, YFSETQ. CDR3 DNA: TGCGCCAGCAGCTTGGTAGGCTTCGGGACAGGGTTTAATTCACCCCTCCACTTT. It is translated as CASSLVGFGTGFNSPLHF.

This clonotype was seen many times. The genes are TRBV28 and TRBJ2-4; D ambiguous. The CDR3 loop spans 14 amino acids. V shed 3 bases and J shed 0 bases, with 6 bases lying between them. Germline CDR1 is MDHEN and CDR2 is SYDVKM. The CDR3 nucleotides read TGTGCCAGCAGTTTTGACTTAGCCAAAAACATTCAGTACTTC. It is translated as CASSFDLAKNIQYF.

This clonotype was recorded at least ten times. Written as DNA, the CDR3 is TGTGCCAGCAGTTCCCCCGGGGTAGGGTTGGTCACTGAAGCTTTCTTT. Its protein is CASSSPGVGLVTEAFF. The chain carries TRBV6-5 and TRBJ1-1; D uncertain. The CDR3 spans 16 residues. Germline V gene data show CDR1 as MNHEY and CDR2 as SVGAGI. V was trimmed by 4 bases and J by 4 bases, leaving 19 bases between them.

This clonotype came up many times. The rearrangement links TRBV10-3 to TRBJ2-5, with 8 bases that match TRBD2. In germline, CDR1 is ENHRY, CDR2 SYGVKD. Germline trimming cut 6 bases from V and 1 base from J; bases unmatched to any gene: 4. This CDR3 spans 14 amino acids. CDR3 coding DNA: TGTGCCATCAGCCGGGGGGGGACCCAAGAGACCCAGTACTTC. It is translated as CAISRGGTQETQYF.